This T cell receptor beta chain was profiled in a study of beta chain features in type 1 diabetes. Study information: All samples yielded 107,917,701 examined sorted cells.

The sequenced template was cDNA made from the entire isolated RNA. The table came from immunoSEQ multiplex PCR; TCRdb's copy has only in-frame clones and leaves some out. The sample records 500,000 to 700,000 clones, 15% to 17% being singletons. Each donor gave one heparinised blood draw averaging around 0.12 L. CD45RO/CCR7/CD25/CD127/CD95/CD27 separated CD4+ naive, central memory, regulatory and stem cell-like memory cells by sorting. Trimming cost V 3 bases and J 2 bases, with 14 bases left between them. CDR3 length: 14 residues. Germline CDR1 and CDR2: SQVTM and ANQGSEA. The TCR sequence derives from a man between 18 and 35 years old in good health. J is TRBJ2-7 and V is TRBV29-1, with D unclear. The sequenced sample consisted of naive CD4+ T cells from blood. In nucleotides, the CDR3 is TGCAGCGTTGATAGGGCCAATGGGCCCTACGAGCAGTACTTC. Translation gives CSVDRANGPYEQYF.